This TCR beta chain originates from a study of tumor and adjacent non-tumor tissue in lung cancer. Study-wide points: Significantly higher TCR diversity was found in tumor than normal lung. Tumor repertoires had a smaller top 100 clone share than normal lung.

This sample's RNA came from whole unsorted tissue. This non-tumor lung sample came from over 3 cm beyond the tumor edge. About this clonotype itself: Its antigen is unknown. An end of the junction differs from the germline gene, which may be a read error.

A modified ARM-PCR protocol with three rounds of nested PCR amplified TCRbeta. TCRdb processed the multiplex PCR reads anew with MiXCR; each CDR3 protein has one entry. The sample has more than 60,000 distinct CDR3 sequences; around 80% are singletons. Germline V CDR1 and CDR2: MGHRA, YSYEKL. The CDR3 has 15 amino acids. The clonotype was recovered from a man in his fifties or sixties with non-small cell lung cancer. The chain couples TRBV4-1 to TRBJ1-1, with TRBD1 identical over 9 bases. The sequencing sample was made of distant non-tumor lung tissue. Here the CDR3 reads CASSHMGQGKPDAFF. For the CDR3, the DNA is TGCGCCAGCAGCCATATGGGACAGGGTAAACCTGATGCTTTCTTC.